The sequence of this T cell receptor (beta chain) was determined in a study of cytomegalovirus exposure and HLA in healthy donors. General study points: The records held CMV serostatus as the only immune exposure information. Later analysis demonstrated an association between a missense DCLRE1C variant and TCR beta V- and J-gene trimming. According to a later analysis, most TCR beta chains associated with CMV appeared HLA-restricted.

As regards this clone: Its antigen is as yet unknown.

The CDR3 is made up of 11 amino acids. The germline V gene encodes CDR1 SGHRS and CDR2 YFSETQ. Primers included in the PCR were 60 Vbeta and 13 Jbeta primers. Sequencing was performed with immunoSEQ multiplex PCR; in TCRdb, only in-frame clones are kept and a portion is missing. The sample has about 72,000 clones; the top ten hold about 5%. This chain connects TRBV5-1 to TRBJ2-5; D remains unclear. The J call is uncertain, as TRBJ2-7 better fits the DNA end. The source of this sequence is a woman in her thirties or forties in good health and CMV-seropositive. The sequenced sample was PBMCs. CDR3: CASSESYEQYF. The DNA for the CDR3 is TGCGCCAGCAGCGAGAGCTACGAGCAGTACTTC.